The 11 T cell receptor beta chains presented below share a single source sample, sequenced in a study of T cell clonotyping in hematopoietic cell transplantation. The assay was immunoSEQ multiplex PCR, and TCRdb's table has in-frame clones only and misses some. The data contain some 16,000 clones, 93% of them singletons. As to time point: recipient sample about 28 days before transplant, after cytoreduction. Material: peripheral blood mononuclear cells, obtained before stem cell transplant. These receptors originate from a man aged 18-30 years with biphenotypic leukemia. Some clones in this sample may be carry-over from other donors' samples.

The chain couples TRBV29-1 to TRBJ2-3; possibly TRBD1 for D (5 bases). CDR1 is SQVTM, CDR2 ANQGSEA, per germline. V was shortened by 5 bases and J by 2 bases, with 11 bases between the two germline ends. CDR3 length: 13 amino acids. In DNA form, the CDR3 reads TGCAGCGTTTTCAGGGAAGTCACAGATACGCAGTATTTT. It translates to CSVFREVTDTQYF.

This clone was counted a single time. This chain connects TRBV10-3 to TRBJ2-7; tentative D call: TRBD1 (5 bases). This CDR3 is built from 16 residues. The germline V and J ends were trimmed by 0 bases and 3 bases, with 15 bases remaining between them. Germline V gene data show CDR1 as ENHRY and CDR2 as SYGVKD. As DNA, the CDR3 is TGTGCCATCAGTGAGTCTGCGACAGTCGTAATCTACGAGCAGTACTTC. It is translated as CAISESATVVIYEQYF.

The rearrangement joins TRBV7-2 to TRBJ2-7; the match to TRBD1 covers 8 bases. Germline CDR1 and CDR2: SGHTA and FQGNSA. Trimming removed 5 bases from V and 2 bases from J; junction bases left unmatched: 8. The CDR3 has 15 residues. CDR3 DNA: TGTGCCAGCAGCCTACTGGGGGGACAGGCCTACGAGCAGTACTTC. Amino acid sequence: CASSLLGGQAYEQYF.

This rearrangement joins TRBV6-6 to TRBJ1-5; unclear D gene. Deletions cut 6 bases from V and 3 bases from J, with 9 bases between. CDR1 and CDR2 from the germline V gene are MNHNY and SVGAGI (reference sequence). This CDR3 region has 13 residues. The DNA for the CDR3 is TGTGCCAGCAGAGGGTCCATCAATCAGCCCCAGCATTTT. Encoded protein: CASRGSINQPQHF.

The rearrangement uses TRBV7-2 and TRBJ1-2, with TRBD1 matching 7 bases. The germline V gene encodes CDR1 SGHTA and CDR2 FQGNSA. This CDR3 has 13 residues. V dropped 4 bases and J dropped 12; count of bases not matched to a gene: 11. In DNA, the CDR3 is TGTGCCAGCAGCTCGACAGGGACCACGGGAAACACCTTC. Protein: CASSSTGTTGNTF.

The V gene is TRBV28, the J gene TRBJ1-2; possible D gene TRBD1, 5 bases. Per germline, CDR1 MDHEN and CDR2 SYDVKM. V lost 9 bases, J lost 5 bases, and 22 bases lay in between. This CDR3 has 15 residues. CDR3 sequence (DNA): TGTGCCAGTGTAACGTGGGGGACGGCCTTTTATGGCTACACCTTC. Its protein is CASVTWGTAFYGYTF.

The chain has TRBV11-3 and TRBJ2-3, with TRBD2 matching 9 bases. The length of the CDR3 is 16 residues. Germline V gives CDR1 SGHNT, CDR2 YENEEA. V lost 5 bases, J lost 4 bases, and 10 bases stayed unmatched. CDR3 nucleotides: TGTGCCAGCAGCCCTGGGGGGACTAGCAACCCAGATACGCAGTATTTT. It yields the protein CASSPGGTSNPDTQYF.

The sample holds one count of this clone. CDR3 protein: CASSVAHGAYEQYF. The CDR3 nucleotides are TGTGCCAGCAGCGTAGCCCATGGGGCCTACGAGCAGTACTTC. The chain combines TRBV9 with TRBJ2-7; the D is unclear. With 0 bases removed from V and 2 bases from J, the gap between germline ends came to 9 bases. Germline assignment: CDR1 SGDLS and CDR2 YYNGEE. There are 14 residues in the CDR3.

This chain connects TRBV7-8 to TRBJ2-2, with a weak D call TRBD2 (5 bases). The CDR3 covers 17 residues. V gave up 5 bases and J gave up 6 bases, with 22 bases separating them. The germline V gene encodes CDR1 SGHVS and CDR2 FQNEAQ. For the CDR3, the DNA is TGTGCCAGCAGCATAAGTAGCATAGGACTTTGGGCCGGGGAGCTGTTTTTT. Encoded protein: CASSISSIGLWAGELFF.

The CDR3 sequence is CAWSGALSAFF. CDR3 in DNA: TGTGCCTGGAGCGGGGCCCTTTCGGCTTTCTTT. This chain uses TRBV30 with TRBJ1-1; D might be TRBD1 (5 bases). Trimming stripped 3 bases from V and 11 bases from J, with 13 bases between. The CDR3 consists of 11 residues. Germline CDR1 reads GTSNPN; CDR2 reads SVGIG (reference sequence). Drawing the rest from reference TRBV30 and TRBJ1-1, the complete variable domain is SQTIHQWPATLVQPVGSPLSLECTVEGTSNPNLYWYRQAAGRGLQLLFYSVGIGQISSEVPQNLSASRPQDRQFILSSKKLLLSDSGFYLCAWSGALSAFFGQGTRLTVV.

The CDR3 DNA reads TGTGCCAGTAGTATAACGGGGGGAACTAGGGAGCAGTACTTC. Protein sequence: CASSITGGTREQYF. V and J are TRBV19 and TRBJ2-7, with 7 positions matching TRBD2. The CDR3 extends over 14 amino acids. J lost 7 bases, V lost 2 bases, and 8 bases had no gene match. Looked up from germline, CDR1 is LNHDA and CDR2 is SQIVND (reference sequence).